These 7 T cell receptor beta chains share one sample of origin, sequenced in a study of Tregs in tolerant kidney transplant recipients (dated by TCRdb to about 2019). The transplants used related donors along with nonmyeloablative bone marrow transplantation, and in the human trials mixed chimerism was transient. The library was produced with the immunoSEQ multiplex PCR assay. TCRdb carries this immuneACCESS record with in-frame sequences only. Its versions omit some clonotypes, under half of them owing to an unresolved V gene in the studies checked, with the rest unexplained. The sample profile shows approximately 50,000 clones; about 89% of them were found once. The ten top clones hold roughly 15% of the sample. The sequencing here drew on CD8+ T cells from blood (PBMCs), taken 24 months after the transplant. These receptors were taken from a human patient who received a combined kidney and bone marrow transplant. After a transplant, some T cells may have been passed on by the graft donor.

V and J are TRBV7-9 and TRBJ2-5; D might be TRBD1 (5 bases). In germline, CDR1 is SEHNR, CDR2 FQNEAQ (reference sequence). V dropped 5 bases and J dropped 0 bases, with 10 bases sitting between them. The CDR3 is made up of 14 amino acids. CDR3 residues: CASSVLDNQETQYF. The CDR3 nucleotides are TGTGCCAGCAGCGTCCTGGACAACCAAGAGACCCAGTACTTC. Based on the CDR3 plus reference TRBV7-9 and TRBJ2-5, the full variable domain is DTGVSQNPRHKITKRGQNVTFRCDPISEHNRLYWYRQTLGQGPEFLTYFQNEAQLEKSRLLSDRFSAERPKGSFSTLEIQRTEQGDSAMYLCASSVLDNQETQYFGPGTRLLVL.

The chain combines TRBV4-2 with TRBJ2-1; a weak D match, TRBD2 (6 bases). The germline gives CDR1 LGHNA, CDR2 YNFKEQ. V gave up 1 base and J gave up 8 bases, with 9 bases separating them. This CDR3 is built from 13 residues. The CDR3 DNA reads TGTGCCAGCAGCCAAGGGACTATTCATGAGCAGTTCTTC. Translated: CASSQGTIHEQFF.

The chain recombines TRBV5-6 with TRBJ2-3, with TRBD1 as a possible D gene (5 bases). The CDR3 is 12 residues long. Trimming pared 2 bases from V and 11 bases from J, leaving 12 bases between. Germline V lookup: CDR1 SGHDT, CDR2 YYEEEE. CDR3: CASSFATRVQYF. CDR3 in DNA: TGTGCCAGCAGCTTCGCCACCAGGGTGCAGTATTTT.

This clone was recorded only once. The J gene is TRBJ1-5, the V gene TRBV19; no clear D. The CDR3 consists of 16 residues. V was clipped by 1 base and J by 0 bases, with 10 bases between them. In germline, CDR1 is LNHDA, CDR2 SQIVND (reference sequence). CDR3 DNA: TGTGCCAGTAGTATAGGCGGAGATGGTAGCAATCAGCCCCAGCATTTT. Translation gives CASSIGGDGSNQPQHF.

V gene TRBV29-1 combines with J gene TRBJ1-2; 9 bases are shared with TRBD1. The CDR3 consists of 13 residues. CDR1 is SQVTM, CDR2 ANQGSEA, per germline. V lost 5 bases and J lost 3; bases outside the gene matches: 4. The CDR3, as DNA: TGCAGCGTTTCCCGGGACAGGGACTATGGCTACACCTTC. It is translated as CSVSRDRDYGYTF.

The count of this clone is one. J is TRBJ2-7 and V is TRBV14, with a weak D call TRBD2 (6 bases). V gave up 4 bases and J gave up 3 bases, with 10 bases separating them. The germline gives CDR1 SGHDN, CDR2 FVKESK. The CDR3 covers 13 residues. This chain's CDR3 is CASSLTSSYEQYF. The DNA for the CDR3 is TGTGCCAGCAGCCTAACTAGCAGCTACGAGCAGTACTTC.

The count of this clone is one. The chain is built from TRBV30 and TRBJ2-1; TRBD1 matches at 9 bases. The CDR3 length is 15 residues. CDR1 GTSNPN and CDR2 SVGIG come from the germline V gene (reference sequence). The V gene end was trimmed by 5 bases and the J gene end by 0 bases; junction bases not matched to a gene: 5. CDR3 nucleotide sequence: TGTGCCTGGGACCCGACAGGGGGCTCCTACAATGAGCAGTTCTTC. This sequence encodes CAWDPTGGSYNEQFF.